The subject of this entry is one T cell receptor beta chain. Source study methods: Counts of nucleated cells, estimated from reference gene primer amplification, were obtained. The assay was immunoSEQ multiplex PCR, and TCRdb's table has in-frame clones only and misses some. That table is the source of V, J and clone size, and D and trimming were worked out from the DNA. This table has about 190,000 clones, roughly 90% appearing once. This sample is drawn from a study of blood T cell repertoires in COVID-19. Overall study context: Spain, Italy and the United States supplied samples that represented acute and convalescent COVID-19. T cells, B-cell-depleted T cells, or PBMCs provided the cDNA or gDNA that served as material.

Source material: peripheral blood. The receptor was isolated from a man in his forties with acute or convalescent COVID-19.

CDR3 residues: CASSYTGELFF. The CDR3 coding sequence is TGCGCCTCCAGTTACACCGGGGAGCTGTTTTTT. The chain joins TRBV5-1 to TRBJ2-2; D remains unclear. The germline V gene has CDR1 SGHRS and CDR2 YFSETQ. The CDR3 spans 11 residues. V lost 10 bases, J lost 3 bases, and 7 bases lay in between.